These 3 T cell receptor beta chains came from one sample sequenced in a study of T cells in tuberculosis. Assay: immunoSEQ multiplex PCR; the TCRdb copy retains only in-frame clones and omits some. The sample lists some 90,000 clones, approximately 90% occurring once. After thawing and overnight rest, PBMC were stained with GMM-loaded CD1B tetramer, viability dye and anti-CD3 for sorting. The lipid loaded on the CD1B tetramers was C32 glucose monomycolate from Rhodococcus equi. Sequencing was carried out using CD1b-GMM tetramer-negative cells sorted from PBMCs. Receptor source: an adult woman with latent tuberculosis.

The V and J genes are TRBV7-2 and TRBJ2-5, with a weak D call TRBD2 (5 bases). There are 14 residues in the CDR3. V lost 1 base and J lost 5, with 11 bases in between. Germline V gene sequence: CDR1 SGHTA, CDR2 FQGNSA. CDR3 nucleotide sequence: TGTGCCAGCAGCTTAGTGGTAGCGATGGAGACCCAGTACTTC. This sequence encodes CASSLVVAMETQYF.

The gene calls are TRBV2 and TRBJ1-5, with 11 bases aligning to TRBD1. The trim removed 6 bases at V and 5 bases at J, leaving 6 bases unmatched. Germline CDR1 SNHLY, CDR2 FYNNEI. This CDR3 comprises 15 residues. The CDR3 reads CASSHPGQGDQPQHF. CDR3 bases: TGTGCCAGCAGCCACCCGGGACAGGGGGATCAGCCCCAGCATTTT.

This clone is a singleton in its sample. One end of the junction is discordant with germline, which a read error may explain. The chain has TRBV13 and TRBJ1-1; possible D gene TRBD1, 6 bases. Germline CDR1 PRHDT, CDR2 FYEKMQ (reference sequence). CDR3 size: 11 residues. CDR3 sequence (DNA): TGTGCCAGCAGCAGGGACACGGAAGCTTTCTTT. It is translated as CASSRDTEAFF.